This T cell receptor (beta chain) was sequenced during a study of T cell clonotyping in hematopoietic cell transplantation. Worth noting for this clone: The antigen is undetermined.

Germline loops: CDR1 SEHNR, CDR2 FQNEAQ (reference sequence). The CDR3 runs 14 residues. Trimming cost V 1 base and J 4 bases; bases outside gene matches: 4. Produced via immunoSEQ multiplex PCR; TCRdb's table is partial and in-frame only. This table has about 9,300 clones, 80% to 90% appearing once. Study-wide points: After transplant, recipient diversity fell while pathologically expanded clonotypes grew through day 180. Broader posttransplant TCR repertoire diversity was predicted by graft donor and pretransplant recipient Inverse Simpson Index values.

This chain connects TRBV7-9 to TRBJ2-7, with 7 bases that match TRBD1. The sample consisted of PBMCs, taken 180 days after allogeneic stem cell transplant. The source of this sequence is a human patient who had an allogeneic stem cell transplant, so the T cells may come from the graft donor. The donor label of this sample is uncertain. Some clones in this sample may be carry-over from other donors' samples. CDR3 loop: CASSLGDRMYEQYF. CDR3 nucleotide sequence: TGTGCCAGCAGCTTAGGGGACAGAATGTACGAGCAGTACTTC.